The 25 T cell receptor beta chains in this list originate from one sample, sequenced in a study of cytomegalovirus exposure and HLA in healthy donors. PCR primers comprised 60 Vbeta and 13 Jbeta primers. Using immunoSEQ multiplex PCR, the repertoire was profiled, and TCRdb retains in-frame clones only, with some absent. Among roughly 120,000 clones listed, 77% were seen once. The sequencing sample was made of PBMCs. Receptors originate from a woman in her forties in good health and CMV-seropositive.

The chain links TRBV28 to TRBJ2-7, with a weak D call TRBD2 (6 bases). V was clipped by 11 bases and J by 4 bases, with 15 bases between them. CDR1 MDHEN and CDR2 SYDVKM come from the germline V gene. This CDR3 is built from 12 residues. The CDR3 region has the DNA TGTGCCTGGGGGGAGCCGGCATACGAGCAGTACTTC. This gives the protein CAWGEPAYEQYF.

The J gene is TRBJ1-2, the V gene TRBV5-4; 7 bases align to TRBD1. CDR1 is SGHNT, CDR2 YYREEE, per germline (reference sequence). The CDR3 is 14 residues long. The junction had 9 bases not matched to a gene; V was cut back by 5 bases and J by 5 bases. CDR3 sequence: CASSPTGYGYGYTF. The DNA of the CDR3 is TGTGCCAGCAGTCCGACAGGGTATGGGTATGGCTACACCTTC.

The V gene is TRBV5-6, the J gene TRBJ2-7, with TRBD1 matching over 11 bases. Per the germline V gene, CDR1 is SGHDT and CDR2 is YYEEEE. V was clipped by 6 bases and J by 5 bases; unmatched bases: 7. This CDR3 comprises 14 residues. The chain's CDR3 is CASIRTGGGNEQYF. In nucleotides, the CDR3 is TGTGCCAGCATCAGGACAGGGGGCGGGAACGAGCAGTACTTC.

A single count supports this clone. The chain is built from TRBV15 and TRBJ2-7, with 8 bases fitting TRBD1. The germline V gene encodes CDR1 LNHNV and CDR2 YYDKDF (reference sequence). J gave up 6 bases and V 0 bases, and 7 bases lay outside the gene matches. This CDR3 spans 15 amino acids. The CDR3 region is CATSRDPGGEGEQYF. The DNA of the CDR3 is TGTGCCACCAGCAGAGATCCAGGGGGCGAGGGCGAGCAGTACTTC.

V gene TRBV2 combines with J gene TRBJ2-7; 10 bases are a match to TRBD2. The V segment lost 3 bases and the J segment 5 bases; nucleotides outside the gene matches: 4. The CDR3 spans 14 residues. Germline lookup yields CDR1 SNHLY and CDR2 FYNNEI. For the CDR3, the DNA is TGTGCCAGCAGTGACGTGCTAGCGGGAGACGAGCAGTACTTC. This gives the protein CASSDVLAGDEQYF.

CDR3 DNA sequence: TGTGCCAGCAGCCATCGGGGAGGCCCCGAAAAACTGTTTTTT. Protein sequence: CASSHRGGPEKLFF. The gene calls are TRBV14 and TRBJ1-4; D is unresolved. The CDR3 is 14 amino acids. Germline values: CDR1 SGHDN, CDR2 FVKESK. V was pared by 3 bases and J by 8 bases, with 13 bases between.

This clone was seen a single time. The V call is TRBV30, the J call TRBJ2-2; D is possibly TRBD2 (6 bases). The CDR3 is 14 amino acids. Germline loops: CDR1 GTSNPN, CDR2 SVGIG (reference sequence). With 0 bases removed from V and 6 bases from J, the gap between germline ends came to 11 bases. The CDR3 DNA reads TGTGCCTGGAGTGTACTGGAGGGCGCCGGGGAGCTGTTTTTT. It yields the protein CAWSVLEGAGELFF.

This clone has only one observation. This sequence joins TRBV5-1 and TRBJ2-7; 9 bases are shared with TRBD1. The CDR3 loop spans 16 amino acids. With 0 bases clipped from V and 5 bases from J, the junction kept 9 bases outside the gene matches. The germline V gene encodes CDR1 SGHRS and CDR2 YFSETQ. CDR3 coding DNA: TGCGCCAGCAGCTTGGGACCGGGACAGGGAGGCAACGAGCAGTACTTC. Protein sequence: CASSLGPGQGGNEQYF.

DNA for the CDR3: TGCGCCAGCAGCTTCCTTTACACCGGGGAGCTGTTTTTT. Translation: CASSFLYTGELFF. The chain carries TRBV5-1 and TRBJ2-2; unclear D gene. The CDR3 length is 13 residues. Trimming pared 2 bases from V and 3 bases from J, leaving 5 bases between. Germline values: CDR1 SGHRS, CDR2 YFSETQ.

This clone was picked up a small number of times. The genes are TRBV28 and TRBJ1-1; 7 nucleotides agree with TRBD1. Germline CDR1 and CDR2: MDHEN and SYDVKM. The CDR3 extends over 14 amino acids. Losses at the gene ends were 5 bases for V and 2 bases for J; bases not matched to a gene: 5. The CDR3 nucleotides read TGTGCCAGCAGTGCCTCAGGGGGTAACACTGAAGCTTTCTTT. It codes for CASSASGGNTEAFF. The full variable domain, in which reference TRBV28 and TRBJ1-1 provide the parts outside the CDR3, is DVKVTQSSRYLVKRTGEKVFLECVQDMDHENMFWYRQDPGLGLRLIYFSYDVKMKEKGDIPEGYSVSREKKERFSLILESASTNQTSMYLCASSASGGNTEAFFGQGTRLTVV.

This rearrangement joins TRBV19 to TRBJ1-5, with TRBD1 matching 9 bases. Germline lookup yields CDR1 LNHDA and CDR2 SQIVND (reference sequence). V gave up 4 bases and J gave up 1 base; unmatched junction bases: 5. This CDR3 region has 16 residues. The CDR3 spells CASSTDRGTSNQPQHF. CDR3 bases: TGTGCCAGTAGTACGGACAGGGGTACCAGCAATCAGCCCCAGCATTTT.

The CDR3 sequence is CASRPSGQVGTEAFF. CDR3 DNA sequence: TGTGCCAGCAGGCCCAGTGGACAGGTCGGCACTGAAGCTTTCTTT. This chain joins TRBV6-1 and TRBJ1-1; TRBD1 aligns across 7 bases. J gave up 4 bases and V 6 bases, and 11 bases lay outside the gene matches. CDR1 is MNHNS and CDR2 is SASEGT in the germline V gene. The CDR3 loop spans 15 amino acids.

In this sample, this clone turned up once. The chain employs TRBV5-1 and TRBJ2-2, with no clear D. Trimming stripped 0 bases from V and 2 bases from J, with 8 bases between. This CDR3 spans 15 amino acids. Germline CDR1 reads SGHRS; CDR2 reads YFSETQ. The CDR3 DNA reads as TGCGCCAGCAGCTTGGCCAACAAAAACACCGGGGAGCTGTTTTTT. This sequence encodes CASSLANKNTGELFF.

V gene TRBV5-4 combines with J gene TRBJ2-5; 9 bases match TRBD2. The trim removed 0 bases at V and 4 bases at J, leaving 4 bases unmatched. The CDR3 is 15 residues long. Germline CDR1 reads SGHNT; CDR2 reads YYREEE (reference sequence). The DNA of the CDR3 is TGTGCCAGCAGCTTGGGAGGCGGGAGGGTAGAGACCCAGTACTTC. It specifies CASSLGGGRVETQYF.

This chain uses TRBV30 with TRBJ2-7; 8 positions agree with TRBD1. Per germline, CDR1 GTSNPN and CDR2 SVGIG (reference sequence). The CDR3 is made up of 15 amino acids. V gave up 0 bases and J gave up 4 bases; unmatched junction bases: 8. The CDR3 bases are TGTGCCTGGAGTGTACTCGGGGACAGGAGTTACGAGCAGTACTTC. Protein: CAWSVLGDRSYEQYF.

In the case of this clone: The sample has other DNA sequences that encode this CDR3 too. The chain has TRBV29-1 and TRBJ2-5; D is perhaps TRBD2 (5 bases). The CDR3 covers 13 residues. The germline V gene encodes CDR1 SQVTM and CDR2 ANQGSEA. With 3 bases removed from V and 1 base from J, the gap between germline ends came to 9 bases. In nucleotides, the CDR3 is TGCAGCGTTGACGGAGGTCTCCAAGAGACCCAGTACTTC. Encoded protein: CSVDGGLQETQYF.

The chain carries TRBV6-1 and TRBJ1-1, with TRBD1 matching 7 bases. Germline V gives CDR1 MNHNS, CDR2 SASEGT. The length of the CDR3 is 15 residues. V trimming: 6 bases; J trimming: 8 bases; junction bases outside the gene matches: 15. The CDR3 reads CASSALKTGQGEAFF. DNA for the CDR3: TGTGCCAGCAGCGCCCTCAAGACAGGGCAAGGGGAAGCTTTCTTT.

The CDR3 bases are TGCGCCAGCAGCCTTGGGGTTTCTGGGACAGGGGGCCTGTACTTC. It specifies CASSLGVSGTGGLYF. V gene TRBV5-1 combines with J gene TRBJ2-5; 12 nucleotides agree with TRBD1. CDR1 is SGHRS and CDR2 is YFSETQ in the germline V gene. The trim removed 4 bases at V and 13 bases at J, leaving 14 bases unmatched. This CDR3 comprises 15 residues. Variable domain in full (rest from reference TRBV5-1 and TRBJ2-5): KAGVTQTPRYLIKTRGQQVTLSCSPISGHRSVSWYQQTPGQGLQFLFEYFSETQRNKGNFPGRFSGRQFSNSRSEMNVSTLELGDSALYLCASSLGVSGTGGLYFGPGTRLLVL.

This clone has just a few counts. CDR3 sequence: CASSQWVNSQPQHF. The CDR3 bases are TGCGCCAGCAGCCAGTGGGTCAATAGCCAGCCCCAGCATTTT. This chain connects TRBV4-1 to TRBJ1-5; the D is unclear. V lost 3 bases and J 7 bases, leaving 13 bases between the germline ends. This CDR3 comprises 14 residues. Germline V lookup: CDR1 MGHRA, CDR2 YSYEKL.

This chain links TRBV4-1 with TRBJ2-7; 9 nucleotides agree with TRBD1. J was trimmed by 5 bases and V by 4 bases; bases with no gene match: 6. Germline values: CDR1 MGHRA, CDR2 YSYEKL. There are 14 residues in the CDR3. The CDR3 is CASSRRQGDHEQYF. DNA for the CDR3: TGCGCCAGCAGCCGGAGACAGGGGGACCACGAGCAGTACTTC.

The CDR3 region has the DNA TGCGCCAGCAGCCTCGGGCGGGCTGAAGCTTTCTTT. Translating it yields CASSLGRAEAFF. V and J are TRBV5-1 and TRBJ1-1; D ambiguous. Trimming took 4 bases from V and 6 from J, leaving 10 bases between them. CDR1 is SGHRS and CDR2 is YFSETQ in the germline V gene. The CDR3 spans 12 residues.

This chain uses TRBV19 with TRBJ1-1; no clear D gene. Germline loops: CDR1 LNHDA, CDR2 SQIVND (reference sequence). CDR3 length: 13 amino acids. The V end was cut by 3 bases, the J end by 1 base, with 6 bases between. The DNA of the CDR3 is TGTGCCAGTAGTATCCCCCGGAACACTGAAGCTTTCTTT. It is translated as CASSIPRNTEAFF.

The chain links TRBV29-1 to TRBJ2-7, with TRBD1 as a possible D gene (6 bases). There are 12 residues in the CDR3. V was clipped by 5 bases and J by 1 base, with 9 bases between them. CDR1 is SQVTM, CDR2 ANQGSEA, per germline. The CDR3 sequence: CSVFQGSYEQYF. CDR3 coding DNA: TGCAGCGTTTTCCAGGGGTCCTACGAGCAGTACTTC.

The J gene is TRBJ2-3, the V gene TRBV5-4, with 14 bases matching TRBD2. Per the germline V gene, CDR1 is SGHNT and CDR2 is YYREEE (reference sequence). Unmatched junction bases numbered 3, after V lost 0 bases and J lost 3 bases. The CDR3 consists of 17 residues. The DNA of the CDR3 is TGTGCCAGCAGCTTGGGACTAGCGGGAGGGAGAACAGATACGCAGTATTTT. Its protein is CASSLGLAGGRTDTQYF.

The rearrangement uses TRBV5-1 and TRBJ2-2, with 8 bases lining up with TRBD2. Germline V gene data show CDR1 as SGHRS and CDR2 as YFSETQ. V lost 1 base, J lost 6 bases, and 5 bases stayed unmatched. The CDR3 spans 15 residues. The CDR3 region is CASSLPLAGPGELFF. The CDR3 DNA follows: TGCGCCAGCAGCTTGCCTTTAGCGGGGCCCGGGGAGCTGTTTTTT.